Listed here is a single T cell receptor (beta chain). This clone was seen many times. Its antigen is not yet known. Per-base quality was not reported, and no clone a single base away is much larger than it. These data originate in a study of metastatic and nonmetastatic thyroid tumors (dated by TCRdb to the early 2020s). Describing the broader study: Repertoires were compared across peripheral blood and tumor or nodule tissue samples from malignant and benign thyroid patients.

No patient had received any treatment before thyroid surgery. Using T-cell receptor beta sequencing, the researchers looked back retrospectively at clinical samples from patients, gathered between about 2012 and 2018. Overall results and qualifications from the work: TCR beta diversity was reported as significantly higher in malignant tumors than in benign nodules, in both blood and tumor samples.

The library was built by means of PCR. The run used an Illumina HiSeq 4000. The TCR beta-chain CDR3 region of each patient was profiled by high-throughput sequencing. In the authors' own workflow: A classifier to discriminate distant-metastatic papillary thyroid cancer patients was built from CDR3 differences across clinicopathological groups. The Shannon index was used to measure repertoire diversity, and the Morisita-Horn index was used to measure how similar tumor and blood repertoires were. The public reads were reprocessed in TCRdb via fastp at Q25 and MiXCR, keeping in-frame beta chains. It is TCRdb's table, rather than the study itself, that gives the V and J calls and clone size. The sample table lists more than 90,000 clones, 9.5% to 15% of them with a count of one. The top ten hold 10% to 12% of the sample. The source of this sequence is a female donor with papillary thyroid cancer or a benign thyroid nodule (not recorded which). Some clones in this sample may be carry-over from other donors' samples. The sample was blood.

The CDR3 protein sequence reads: CASSPQRAGTEAFF. The nucleotide sequence is given as TGCGCCAGCAGCCCTCAAAGGGCTGGGACTGAAGCTTTCTTT. The V and J genes are TRBV5-1 and TRBJ1-1, with the D gene uncertain. From the cysteine through the phenylalanine, the CDR3 covers 14 amino acids. Only the CDR3 part of the read is kept: 42 bases, read in frame from the first base. V gives up 4 bases and J gives up 5 bases, and the segment between their germline ends measures 15 bases. Looking up the germline V gene yields CDR1 SGHRS and CDR2 YFSETQ.